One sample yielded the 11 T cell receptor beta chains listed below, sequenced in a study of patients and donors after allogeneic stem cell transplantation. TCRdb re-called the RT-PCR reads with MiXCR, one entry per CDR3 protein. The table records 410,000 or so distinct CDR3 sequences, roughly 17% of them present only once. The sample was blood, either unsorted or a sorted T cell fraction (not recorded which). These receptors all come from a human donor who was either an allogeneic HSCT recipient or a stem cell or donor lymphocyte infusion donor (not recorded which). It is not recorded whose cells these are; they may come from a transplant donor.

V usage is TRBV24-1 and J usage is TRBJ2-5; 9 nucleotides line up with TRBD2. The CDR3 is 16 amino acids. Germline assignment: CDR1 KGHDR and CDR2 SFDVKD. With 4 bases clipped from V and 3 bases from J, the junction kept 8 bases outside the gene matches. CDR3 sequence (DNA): TGTGCCACCAGTGACCCGAGCGTAGCGGGAGAAGAGACCCAGTACTTC. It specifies CATSDPSVAGEETQYF.

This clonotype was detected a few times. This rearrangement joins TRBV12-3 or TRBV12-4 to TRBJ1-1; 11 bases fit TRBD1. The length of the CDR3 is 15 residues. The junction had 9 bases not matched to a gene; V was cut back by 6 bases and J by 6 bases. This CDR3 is CASRPRGQGVSEAFF. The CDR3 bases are TGTGCCAGCAGGCCTCGGGGACAGGGGGTCTCTGAAGCTTTCTTT.

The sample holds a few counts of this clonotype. CDR3 DNA sequence: TGTGCCAGCTCACCAACGGGACAGAACTACGAGCAGTACTTC. Amino acid sequence: CASSPTGQNYEQYF. The chain joins TRBV18 to TRBJ2-7; TRBD1 matches 7 bases. The CDR3 contains 14 residues. The junction had 4 bases not matched to a gene; V was cut back by 2 bases and J by 3 bases. Germline CDR1 reads KGHSH; CDR2 reads LQKENI.

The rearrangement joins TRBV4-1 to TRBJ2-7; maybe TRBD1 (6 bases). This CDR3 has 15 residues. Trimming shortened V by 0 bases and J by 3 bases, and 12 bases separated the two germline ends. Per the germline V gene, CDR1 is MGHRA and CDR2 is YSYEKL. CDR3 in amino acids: CASSQEDSVYYEQYF. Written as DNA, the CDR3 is TGCGCCAGCAGCCAAGAGGACAGCGTTTACTACGAGCAGTACTTC.

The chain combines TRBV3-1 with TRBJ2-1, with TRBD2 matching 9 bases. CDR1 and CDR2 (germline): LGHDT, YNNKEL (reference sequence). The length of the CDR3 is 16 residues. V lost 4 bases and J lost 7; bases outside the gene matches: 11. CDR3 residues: CASSPLAGGSRNEQFF. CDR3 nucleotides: TGTGCCAGCAGCCCCCTTGCGGGAGGGTCGAGGAATGAGCAGTTCTTC.

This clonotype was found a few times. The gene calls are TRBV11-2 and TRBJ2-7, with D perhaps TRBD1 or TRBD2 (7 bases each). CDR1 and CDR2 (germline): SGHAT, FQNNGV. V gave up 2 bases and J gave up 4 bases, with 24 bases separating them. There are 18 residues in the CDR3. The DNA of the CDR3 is TGTGCCAGCAGCTTAATGAGGGGGCCGCGGGAGTCGTTGTACGAGCAGTACTTC. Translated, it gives CASSLMRGPRESLYEQYF.

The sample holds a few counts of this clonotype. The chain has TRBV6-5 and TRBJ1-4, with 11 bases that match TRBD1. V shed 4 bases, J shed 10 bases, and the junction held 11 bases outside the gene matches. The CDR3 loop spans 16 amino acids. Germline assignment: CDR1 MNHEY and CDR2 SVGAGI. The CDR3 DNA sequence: TGTGCCAGCAGTTCTCCCCGGACAGGGGGCTCTGGAAAACTGTTTTTT. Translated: CASSSPRTGGSGKLFF.

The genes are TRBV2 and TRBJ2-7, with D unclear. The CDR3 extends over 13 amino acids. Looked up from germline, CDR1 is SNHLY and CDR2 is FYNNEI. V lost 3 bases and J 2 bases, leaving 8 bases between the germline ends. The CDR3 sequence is CASSDSPAYEQYF. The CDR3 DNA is TGTGCCAGCAGTGACTCCCCAGCCTACGAGCAGTACTTC.

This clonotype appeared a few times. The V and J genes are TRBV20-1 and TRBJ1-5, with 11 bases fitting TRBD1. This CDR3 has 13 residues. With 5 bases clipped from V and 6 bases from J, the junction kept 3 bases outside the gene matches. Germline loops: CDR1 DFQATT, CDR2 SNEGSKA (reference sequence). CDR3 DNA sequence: TGCAGTGCTCGGACAGGGGGCGGTCAGCCCCAGCATTTT. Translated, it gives CSARTGGGQPQHF.

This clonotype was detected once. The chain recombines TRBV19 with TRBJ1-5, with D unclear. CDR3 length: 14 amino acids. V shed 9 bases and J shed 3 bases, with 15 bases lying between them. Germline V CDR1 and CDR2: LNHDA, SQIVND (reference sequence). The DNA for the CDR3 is TGTGCCAGCGACTTGGGCAGAAACAATCAGCCCCAGCATTTT. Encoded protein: CASDLGRNNQPQHF.

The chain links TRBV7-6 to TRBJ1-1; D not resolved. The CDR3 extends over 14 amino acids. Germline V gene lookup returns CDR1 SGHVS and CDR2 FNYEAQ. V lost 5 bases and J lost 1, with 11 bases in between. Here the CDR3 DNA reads TGTGCCAGCAGCCTGTGGACGGGGAACACTGAAGCTTTCTTT. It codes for CASSLWTGNTEAFF.